The 7 T cell receptor beta chains given below trace back to one sample, sequenced in a study of regulatory T cells in long-lasting Graves disease. In building TCR beta libraries, iRepertoire HTBI primers were used together with Arm-PCR of CDR3 regions. Via MiXCR, TCRdb re-called the multiplex PCR reads, giving one row per CDR3 protein. This table has 360,000 or so distinct CDR3 sequences, roughly 17% appearing once. Time point described: newly diagnosed GD, antithyroid drugs for less than 3 months. PBMC-derived RNA was used for the TCR library. This same sample was also part of a study on T cells in Graves' hyperthyroidism and ophthalmopathy.

The source was peripheral blood mononuclear cells (PBMCs), collected at new diagnosis, from a patient treated with antithyroid drugs. These receptors originate from a man aged 35-49 years with Graves disease.

This clonotype came up many times. The chain is built from TRBV3-1 and TRBJ2-5; no reliable D call. Per the germline V gene, CDR1 is LGHDT and CDR2 is YNNKEL (reference sequence). Trimming stripped 0 bases from V and 1 base from J, with 9 bases between. This CDR3 region has 15 residues. Here the CDR3 reads CASSQDSQIQETQYF. The CDR3 DNA reads as TGTGCCAGCAGCCAAGATAGCCAGATCCAAGAGACCCAGTACTTC.

On this clonotype itself: This sequence may be a read error, since a much larger clone differs from it by one base. Given the absence of the conserved phenylalanine or tryptophan at the CDR3 end, a read error is likely. The rearrangement links TRBV5-1 to TRBJ2-7; D is unclear. Trimming stripped 0 bases from V and 7 bases from J, with 11 bases between. Looked up from germline, CDR1 is SGHRS and CDR2 is YFSETQ. The CDR3 loop spans 13 amino acids. CDR3 sequence (DNA): TGCGCCAGCAGCTTGGGACACGGGTCGGAGCAGTACCTC. Translated, it gives CASSLGHGSEQYL.

Ten or more counts support this clonotype. The chain links TRBV14 to TRBJ2-5; D is perhaps TRBD2 (5 bases). Germline assignment: CDR1 SGHDN and CDR2 FVKESK. This CDR3 has 14 residues. V was cut by 6 bases and J by 4 bases, with 15 bases left in between. The CDR3 bases are TGTGCCAGCAGTACCCTAGCTGGGCGAGAGACCCAGTACTTC. It yields the protein CASSTLAGRETQYF.

In this sample, this clonotype turned up a few times. The chain employs TRBV12-3 or TRBV12-4 and TRBJ2-5; D gene ambiguous. The CDR3 extends over 12 amino acids. Between the trimmed V and J ends, which lost 6 bases and 12 bases, there was a span of 17 bases. The CDR3 here is CASRQPPWPKYF. CDR3 DNA: TGTGCCAGCAGACAACCTCCCTGGCCAAAGTACTTC.

Ten or more counts support this clonotype. The gene calls are TRBV6-1 and TRBJ1-5, with 7 nucleotides matching TRBD1. The CDR3 has 15 residues. V shed 5 bases, J shed 0 bases, and the junction held 4 bases outside the gene matches. Germline values: CDR1 MNHNS, CDR2 SASEGT. The CDR3 nucleotides are TGTGCCAGCAGTCAACAGGGGTATAGCAATCAGCCCCAGCATTTT. It encodes CASSQQGYSNQPQHF.

This clonotype was counted between two and nine times. A much larger clone lies one base from this, so it may be a read error. The J gene is TRBJ2-2, the V gene TRBV6-5; unclear D gene. Germline values: CDR1 MNHEY, CDR2 SVGAGI. With 2 bases removed from V and 0 bases from J, the gap between germline ends came to 1 base. CDR3 size: 13 residues. CDR3 amino acids: CASSYPNTGELFF. The DNA of the CDR3 is TGTGCCAGCAGTTACCCGAACACCGGGGAGCTGTTTTTT.

This clonotype was picked up many times. The J gene is TRBJ2-1, the V gene TRBV30; 7 nucleotides align to TRBD1. Germline CDR1 GTSNPN, CDR2 SVGIG (reference sequence). This CDR3 contains 16 residues. V lost 3 bases to trimming and J lost 2 bases; unmatched junction nucleotides: 10. The CDR3 nucleotides are TGTGCCTGGAGATTAAGGGGGCGCGGCCCCTACAATGAGCAGTTCTTC. Protein sequence: CAWRLRGRGPYNEQFF.